This note documents a single TCR beta chain sequence. Its matching antigen is unknown. The data are from a study of identical twins. General study results and limits: Twin sharing of out-of-frame TCR alpha was underestimated by models in monozygotic pairs. Whereas memory repertoires showed no such difference, abundant cord blood beta clonotypes carried fewer insertions.

CDR1 and CDR2 from the germline V gene are SGHAT and FQNNGV. The V and J ends lost 2 bases and 7 bases, in that order; junction bases with no gene match: 17. This CDR3 contains 18 residues. Template switching added a universal primer binding site, and final cDNA carried unique molecular identifiers. TCRdb re-called the 5' RACE reads with MiXCR, one entry per CDR3 protein. The table shows some 690,000 distinct CDR3 sequences, with around 20% occurring only once. These data also featured in a second study, about T cells expressing NK-cell markers. Per that paper: Clarity on HCMV specificity was lacking for the expanded NKG2C+ T cell clones.

The sequence derives from a woman aged 18-29 years in good health. The V gene is TRBV11-2, the J gene TRBJ2-7; TRBD2 agrees at 10 bases. The sequencing input was PBMCs. The CDR3: CASSLSRGSGRAYREQYF. The CDR3 DNA reads TGTGCCAGCAGCTTATCTAGGGGAAGCGGGAGGGCATATAGGGAGCAGTACTTC.